This T cell receptor (beta chain) derives from a study of cytomegalovirus exposure and HLA in healthy donors. Whole-study findings and limits: Most of the TCR beta V segments (in an earlier analysis) were productive either about 87% or about 30% of the time. In vitro data verified three CMV-associated chains as specific for CMV antigens. A later analysis reportedly identified an Asian-associated ancestry cluster as carrying fewer N-insertions than the roughly 670-donor mean. Later on, analysis showed that most CMV-associated TCR beta chains appeared to be HLA-restricted.

The V gene lost 3 bases and the J gene lost 6 bases, with 8 bases spanning the gap. Germline V gives CDR1 SNHLY, CDR2 FYNNEI. CDR3 length equals 12 residues. This PCR relied on a set of 60 Vbeta primers and 13 Jbeta primers. TCRdb's table, derived via immunoSEQ multiplex PCR, lists solely in-frame clones and lacks some. The sample holds about 69,000 clones, about 73% seen once. Regarding this clone: Its antigen is unidentified.

The specimen was PBMCs. The chain links TRBV2 to TRBJ2-5, with D perhaps matching TRBD2 (6 bases). The TCR originated in a woman aged 25-40 years in good health and CMV-seronegative. The DNA of the CDR3 is TGTGCCAGCAGTGATGCGGGGAAGACCCAGTACTTC. It specifies CASSDAGKTQYF.